What follows describes a single T cell receptor beta chain. Trimming took off 5 bases at V and 3 bases at J, with 7 bases between the two ends. Per germline, CDR1 SGHTA and CDR2 FQGTGA. The CDR3 has 13 amino acids. These data come from a study of T cell responses to AZD1222 COVID-19 vaccine. Sequenced by immunoSEQ multiplex PCR; TCRdb stores in-frame clones only, minus some. The sample lists about 140,000 clones, 90% occurring once. The V call is TRBV7-3, the J call TRBJ1-4; weak D call: TRBD1 (5 bases). The sample in question was peripheral blood, obtained on day 0 of AZD1222 vaccination. The receptor comes from an adult in good health. In DNA form, the CDR3 reads TGTGCCAGCAGCACGGGGGCTAATGAAAAACTGTTTTTT. Protein product: CASSTGANEKLFF.